This TCR beta chain was captured by sequencing in a study of beta chain features in type 1 diabetes (dated by TCRdb to 2016 to 2019). A note on the overall study: Mean age, gender distribution, total cell number and subset yield did not differ between patients and healthy donors. A total of approximately 110,000,000 sorted cells were examined across all samples, and a strong correlation was observed between cell number per subset and RNA yield. In the study, recently diagnosed type 1 diabetes patients and matched healthy donors were compared on the TCRB repertoires of their sorted circulating CD4+ T cell subsets. Whereas all 28 donors provided naive and central memory subsets, regulatory and stem cell-like memory subsets were isolated from just 8 patients and roughly 8 healthy donors.

Findings and caveats that apply to the study as a whole: Sequencing cDNA rather than genomic DNA could over-represent highly expressing activated cells, although activation and CD3 levels did not differ between groups. Naive, central memory and regulatory TCRB repertoires appeared to be more alike among patients than among healthy donors. Because the HLA sub-analyses included only small numbers of individuals, any influence of HLA type on TCRB rearrangement was left unresolved. Type 1 diabetes patients showed a moderate but significant shortening of TCRB CDR3 length in all four CD4+ subsets. Fewer insertions and more nucleotide deletions at VDJ recombination sites were observed in patients with type 1 diabetes, implying thymic rearrangement abnormalities. PCR may preferentially amplify shorter templates, but because patient and control samples were amplified and corrected together, any resulting skew would affect both groups equally.

The entire amount of isolated RNA was reverse transcribed using the High Capacity cDNA Reverse Transcription Kit, so the sequenced TCRB transcripts were expressed ones. Deep immunoSEQ sequencing was applied to naive, central memory and regulatory T cell samples, giving an average of roughly 3.6 million total reads per sample. Sorted cells were lysed in RLT buffer, and RNA was extracted using DNase-treated RNeasy Micro or Mini kits according to cell number. Each cell subset was processed separately to prevent cross-contamination, with patient and healthy donor samples processed together. Using the immunoSEQ multiplex PCR, TCRB sequences were amplified from cDNA into 87-bp fragments spanning the CDR3 region. Sequencing of the amplicons was performed on the Illumina HiSeq platform. The authors' pipeline ran thus. PCR bias was corrected computationally using synthetic template baselines, and reads within Hamming distance 2 were collapsed, with unmergeable singletons discarded. Reads were aligned against IMGT so that V, D and J genes, CDR3 length and insertions or deletions at six rearrangement sites could be assigned. Within each subset, clonotype counts were normalized to sorted cell number, and only after that were true diversity and Gini coefficients computed with the tcR R package. Repertoire sharing was quantified using the overlap coefficient calculated on TCRB nucleotide sequences. TCRdb retrieved this table from immuneACCESS and kept in-frame rearrangements only. Not all clones are present; in checked studies, unresolved V genes account for under half, and no reason is known for the remainder. D and trimming come from the DNA, and the V and J calls and clone size come from that table. The sample table records about 27,000 clones; 50% to 65% of these occur just once. The ten biggest clones cover approximately 1.4% of the sample.

Trimming at the junction amounts to 10 bases on V and 1 base on J, and the germline ends lie 15 bases apart. Reading the germline V gene gives CDR1 MNHEY and CDR2 SVGAGI. The CDR3 numbers 14 residues from cysteine through phenylalanine. Of the read, only the CDR3 DNA is kept; its 42 bases are in frame from base 1. From each donor, a single peripheral blood sample of around 120 mL on average was drawn into heparinised tubes. A BD FACSAria II and a panel including CD45RO, CCR7, CD25, CD127, CD95 and CD27 were used to sort naive, central memory, regulatory and stem cell-like memory CD4+ T cells. A purity above 98% was achieved for all sorted populations. PBMCs were separated immediately by Lymphoprep density gradient centrifugation and were stained directly, without being cultured. To minimize batch effects, samples were stained and sorted in pairs, one healthy donor with one patient per experiment.

Turning to this clone: Its antigen is unknown. No much larger clonotype is one base removed from it; base qualities were not supplied.

The receptor's source is a woman in her late teens or twenties with type 1 diabetes. The V gene is TRBV6-5 and the J gene is TRBJ2-3; a weak D assignment points to TRBD2 (6 bases agree). Specimen: Tregs from blood. The label giving this sample's cell subset or site can be read as: regulatory CD4+ T cells. The DNA is TGTGCCACTAAGGCCGGGAGCGGCACAGATACGCAGTATTTT. It translates to CATKAGSGTDTQYF.